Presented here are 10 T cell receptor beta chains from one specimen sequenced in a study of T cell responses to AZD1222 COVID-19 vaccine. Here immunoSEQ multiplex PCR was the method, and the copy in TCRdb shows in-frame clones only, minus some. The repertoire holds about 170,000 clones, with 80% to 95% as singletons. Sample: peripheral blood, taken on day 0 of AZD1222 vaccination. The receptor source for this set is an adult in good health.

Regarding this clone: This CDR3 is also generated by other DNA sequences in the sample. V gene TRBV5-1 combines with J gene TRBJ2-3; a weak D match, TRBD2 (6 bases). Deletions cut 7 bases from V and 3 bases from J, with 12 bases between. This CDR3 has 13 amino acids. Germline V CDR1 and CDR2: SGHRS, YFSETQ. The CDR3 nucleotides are TGCGCCAGCGGATTAGCGGCTACAGATACGCAGTATTTT. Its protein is CASGLAATDTQYF.

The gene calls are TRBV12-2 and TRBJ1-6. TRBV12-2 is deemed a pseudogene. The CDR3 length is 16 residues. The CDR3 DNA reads TGTGCAAGTCGCTCCATGAGTAGGTGGGGGTTGGTACCCCTCCACTTT. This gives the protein CASRSMSRWGLVPLHF.

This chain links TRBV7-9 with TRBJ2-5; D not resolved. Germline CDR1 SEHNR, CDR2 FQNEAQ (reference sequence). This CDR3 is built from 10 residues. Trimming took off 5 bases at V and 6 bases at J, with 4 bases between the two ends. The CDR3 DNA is TGTGCCAGCAGCATCCAGACCCAGTACTTC. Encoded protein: CASSIQTQYF.

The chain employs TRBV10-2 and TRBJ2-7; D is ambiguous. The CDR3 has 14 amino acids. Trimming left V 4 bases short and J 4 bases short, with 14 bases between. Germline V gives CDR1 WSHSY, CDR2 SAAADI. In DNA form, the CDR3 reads TGCGCCAGCAGTGCCGACGAAGTGAGGTACGAGCAGTACTTC. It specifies CASSADEVRYEQYF.

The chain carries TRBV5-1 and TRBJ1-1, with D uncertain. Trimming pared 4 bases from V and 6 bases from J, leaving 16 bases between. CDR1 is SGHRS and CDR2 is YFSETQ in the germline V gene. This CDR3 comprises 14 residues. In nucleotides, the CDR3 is TGCGCCAGCAGCCCACCCCCCCCCGTACCTGAAGCTTTCTTT. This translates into CASSPPPPVPEAFF. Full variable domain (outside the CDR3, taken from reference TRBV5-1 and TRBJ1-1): KAGVTQTPRYLIKTRGQQVTLSCSPISGHRSVSWYQQTPGQGLQFLFEYFSETQRNKGNFPGRFSGRQFSNSRSEMNVSTLELGDSALYLCASSPPPPVPEAFFGQGTRLTVV.

CDR3 loop: CASSLSIGSLAYEQYF. For the CDR3, the DNA is TGTGCCAGCAGTTTATCTATTGGCAGTCTGGCCTACGAGCAGTACTTC. The chain carries TRBV27 and TRBJ2-7; D gene unclear. CDR1 and CDR2 from the germline V gene are MNHEY and SMNVEV (reference sequence). The CDR3 totals 16 residues. Deletions cut 0 bases from V and 2 bases from J, with 14 bases between.

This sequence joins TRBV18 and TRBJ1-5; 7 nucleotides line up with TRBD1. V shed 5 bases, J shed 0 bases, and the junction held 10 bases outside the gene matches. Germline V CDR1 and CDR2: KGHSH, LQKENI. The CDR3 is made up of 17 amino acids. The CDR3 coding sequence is TGTGCCAGCTCAACCCGGGACAGAAAATATAGCAATCAGCCCCAGCATTTT. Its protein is CASSTRDRKYSNQPQHF.

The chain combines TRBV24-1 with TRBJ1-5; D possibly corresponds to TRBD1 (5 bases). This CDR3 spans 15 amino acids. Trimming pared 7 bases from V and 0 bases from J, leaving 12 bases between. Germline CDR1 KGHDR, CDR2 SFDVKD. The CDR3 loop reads CATRKGIDSNQPQHF. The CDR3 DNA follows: TGTGCCACCAGAAAGGGGATTGATAGCAATCAGCCCCAGCATTTT.

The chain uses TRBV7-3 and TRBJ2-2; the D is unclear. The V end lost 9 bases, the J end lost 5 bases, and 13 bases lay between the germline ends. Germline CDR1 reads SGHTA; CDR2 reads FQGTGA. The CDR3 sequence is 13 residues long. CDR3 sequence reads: CASSMVWTGELFF. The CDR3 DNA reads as TGTGCCAGTAGTATGGTGTGGACCGGGGAGCTGTTTTTT. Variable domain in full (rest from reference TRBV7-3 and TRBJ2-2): GAGVSQTPSNKVTEKGKYVELRCDPISGHTALYWYRQSLGQGPEFLIYFQGTGAADDSGLPNDRFFAVRPEGSVSTLKIQRTERGDSAVYLCASSMVWTGELFFGEGSRLTVL.

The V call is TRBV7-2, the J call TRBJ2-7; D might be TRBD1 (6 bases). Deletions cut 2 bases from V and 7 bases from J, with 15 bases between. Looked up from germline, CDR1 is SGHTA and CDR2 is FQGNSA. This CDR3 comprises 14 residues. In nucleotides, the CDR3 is TGTGCCAGCAGCTTAATAAGCCGAAGGGGGGAGCAGTACTTC. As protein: CASSLISRRGEQYF.